The T cell receptor (beta chain) described here comes from a study of blood T cell repertoires in COVID-19. Study as a whole: T cells, B-cell-depleted T cells, or PBMCs provided the cDNA or gDNA that served as material.

As processed by the authors: Reference gene primer amplification gave nucleated cell count estimates. The assay was immunoSEQ multiplex PCR, and TCRdb's table has in-frame clones only and misses some. V, J and clone size are those of that table, while D and trimming were read from the DNA. In the table there are around 99,000 clones, about 90% of which are singletons. Per the germline V gene, CDR1 is KGHSH and CDR2 is LQKENI. Trimming cost V 6 bases and J 3 bases; bases outside gene matches: 8. The CDR3 is made up of 15 amino acids. The chain recombines TRBV18 with TRBJ2-5; TRBD1 aligns across 9 bases. The TCR originated in a human donor in a cohort sampled during active COVID-19. The sample comprised peripheral blood. The CDR3 reads CASSFPGQGEETQYF. The CDR3 nucleotides are TGTGCCAGCTCGTTCCCGGGACAGGGAGAAGAGACCCAGTACTTC. The full variable domain, in which reference TRBV18 and TRBJ2-5 provide the parts outside the CDR3, is NAGVMQNPRHLVRRRGQEARLRCSPMKGHSHVYWYRQLPEEGLKFMVYLQKENIIDESGMPKERFSAEFPKEGPSILRIQQVVRGDSAAYFCASSFPGQGEETQYFGPGTRLLVL.